The rows below give T cell receptor beta chains drawn from one sample of a study of blood T cells in healthy people across ages. Each CDR3 protein gets one entry after TCRdb re-called the 5' RACE reads with MiXCR. This sample has over 1.5 million distinct CDR3 sequences, with roughly 50% found just once. The material sequenced was blood. These receptor sequences come from a woman in her forties in good health. CDR3s include the opening cysteine and the closing phenylalanine or tryptophan. Fields, in order: V gene, J gene, CDR3 protein.

TRBV2,TRBJ2-1,CASSPTSGSNEQFF
TRBV6-5,TRBJ1-6,CASSQIPPVETPLHF
TRBV11-2,TRBJ2-7,CASSLDRVWYEQYF
TRBV25-1,TRBJ2-7,CASSDLGGGPYEQYF
TRBV20-1,TRBJ1-2,CSALRDRGTAYGYTF
TRBV6-2/TRBV6-3,TRBJ1-5,CASSYVGGSQPQHF
TRBV24-1,TRBJ2-1,CATSDSGTSGNEQFF
TRBV15,TRBJ2-1,CATSTGQAYNEQFF
TRBV20-1,TRBJ2-1,CSARATLRTGSYNEQFF
TRBV9,TRBJ2-7,CASSVLADSYEQYF
TRBV11-2,.,CASSLDSFPYEQYF
TRBV4-2,TRBJ2-1,CASSQDERGTGNEQFF
TRBV23-1,TRBJ2-5,CASIPGPTFPQETQYF
TRBV20-1,TRBJ2-1,CSAHRGGAGNEQFF
TRBV20-1,TRBJ1-5,CSAGRSETGGNQPQHF
TRBV27,TRBJ2-3,CASSRTGLTSADTQYF
TRBV10-3,TRBJ2-3,CAISEPRLAGDTDTQYF
TRBV4-2,TRBJ2-3,CASSQGHSGRDTQYF
TRBV7-2,TRBJ2-1,CASSLGPRDRPYNEQFF
TRBV7-2,TRBJ2-1,CASSASSGVSSYNEQFF
TRBV27,TRBJ2-7,CASSLSNGGEQYF
TRBV7-2,TRBJ2-3,CAGSPSWSTDTQYF
TRBV14,TRBJ1-2,CASSRLDRIYGYTF
TRBV7-9,TRBJ2-5,CASRMDRAQETQYF
TRBV7-3,TRBJ1-2,CASSLRSGDGYTF
TRBV15,TRBJ1-2,CATSRDSPGTAGGLPNYGYTF
TRBV6-5,TRBJ2-4,CASSYDERAKNIQYF
TRBV13,TRBJ2-7,CASSRGQGFIEQYF
TRBV29-1,TRBJ2-3,CSVERTGGPPTQYF
TRBV4-2,.,CVSSQVISGEETQYF
TRBV20-1,TRBJ1-5,CSARGPTQHF
TRBV21-1,TRBJ2-2,CASSKGTANTGELFF
TRBV14,TRBJ2-3,CASSPRGQGSDTQYF
TRBV20-1,TRBJ2-1,CSAVRQGAIGQFF
TRBV6-5,TRBJ1-1,CASRTGGKNTEAFF
TRBV7-7,TRBJ2-3,CASSPGRITDTQYF
TRBV6-2/TRBV6-3,TRBJ2-3,CASSYPRQGTDTQYF
TRBV12-3/TRBV12-4,TRBJ1-1,CASSKGVGGTEAFF
TRBV6-6,TRBJ2-7,CASSYSTDSYEQYF
TRBV7-2,TRBJ1-2,CASSLERLLQGGGYTF
TRBV11-2,TRBJ2-7,CASSLGLGDYEQYF
TRBV20-1,TRBJ2-6,CSARDLATGEANVLTF
TRBV6-2/TRBV6-3,TRBJ2-5,CASRRDGSSTETQYF
TRBV14,TRBJ2-1,CASSQSTSVEQFF
TRBV7-9,TRBJ1-5,CASSLDGGVGNQPQHF
TRBV20-1,TRBJ2-5,CSATGLNQAETQYF
TRBV7-2,TRBJ2-1,CASRLYREASYNEQFF
TRBV20-1,TRBJ2-1,CRDGGNEQFF
TRBV20-1,TRBJ2-7,CSALGKGSPYEQYF
TRBV6-2/TRBV6-3,TRBJ2-1,CVTLAGGYNEQFF
TRBV7-9,TRBJ1-1,CASSSRGQGENTEAFF
TRBV5-1,TRBJ2-7,CASSFKVSGFSYEQYF
TRBV4-3,TRBJ2-7,CASSQDVGRRGIFYEQYF
TRBV7-9,TRBJ2-3,CASSLYPDTQYF
TRBV7-2,TRBJ2-3,CASSPTEGWGTDTQYF
TRBV7-2,TRBJ1-2,CASSLQPGQGDYGYTF
TRBV7-8,TRBJ2-4,CASSLARSQGGEQYF
TRBV9,TRBJ2-3,CASSSIAGPSTDTQYF
TRBV5-1,TRBJ2-5,CASSLVGTGMGGQETQYF